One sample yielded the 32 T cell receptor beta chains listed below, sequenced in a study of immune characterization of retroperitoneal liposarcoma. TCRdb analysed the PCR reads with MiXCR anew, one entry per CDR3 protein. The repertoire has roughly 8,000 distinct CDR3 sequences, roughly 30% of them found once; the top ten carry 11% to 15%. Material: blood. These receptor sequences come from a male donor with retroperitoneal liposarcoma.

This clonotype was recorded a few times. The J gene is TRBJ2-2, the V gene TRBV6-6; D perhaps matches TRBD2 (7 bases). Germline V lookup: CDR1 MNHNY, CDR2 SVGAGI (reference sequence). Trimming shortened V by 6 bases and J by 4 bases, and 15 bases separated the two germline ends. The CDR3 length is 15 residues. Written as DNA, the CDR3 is TGTGCCAGCAGACTCGGGGGGCCTGGCACCGGGGAGCTGTTTTTT. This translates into CASRLGGPGTGELFF.

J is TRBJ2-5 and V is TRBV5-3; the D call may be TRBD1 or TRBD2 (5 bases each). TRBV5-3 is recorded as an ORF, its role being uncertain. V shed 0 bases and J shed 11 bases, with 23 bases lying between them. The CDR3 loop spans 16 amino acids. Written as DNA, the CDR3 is TGTGCCAGAAGCTTGGCCCCGGGACCCACTTTCGATGAGCAGTACTTC. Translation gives CARSLAPGPTFDEQYF.

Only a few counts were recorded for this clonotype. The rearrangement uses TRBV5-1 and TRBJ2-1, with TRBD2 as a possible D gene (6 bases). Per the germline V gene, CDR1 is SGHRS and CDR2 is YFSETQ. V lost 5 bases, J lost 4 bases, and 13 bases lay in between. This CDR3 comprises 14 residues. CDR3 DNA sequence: TGCGCCAGCAGGCCCGGGAGTGGTTACAATGAGCAGTTCTTC. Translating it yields CASRPGSGYNEQFF. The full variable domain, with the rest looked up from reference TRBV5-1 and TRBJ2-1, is KAGVTQTPRYLIKTRGQQVTLSCSPISGHRSVSWYQQTPGQGLQFLFEYFSETQRNKGNFPGRFSGRQFSNSRSEMNVSTLELGDSALYLCASRPGSGYNEQFFGPGTRLTVL.

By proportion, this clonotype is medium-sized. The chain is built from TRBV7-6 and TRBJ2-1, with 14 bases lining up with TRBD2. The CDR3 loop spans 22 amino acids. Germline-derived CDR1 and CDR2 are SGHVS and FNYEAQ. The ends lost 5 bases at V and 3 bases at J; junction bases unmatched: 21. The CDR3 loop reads CASSNLDRPTSGRAKVYNEQFF. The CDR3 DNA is TGTGCCAGCAGCAACCTTGACAGACCGACTAGCGGGAGGGCGAAGGTCTACAATGAGCAGTTCTTC. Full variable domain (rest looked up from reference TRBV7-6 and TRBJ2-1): GAGVSQSPRYKVTKRGQDVALRCDPISGHVSLYWYRQALGQGPEFLTYFNYEAQQDKSGLPNDRFSAERPEGSISTLTIQRTEQRDSAMYRCASSNLDRPTSGRAKVYNEQFFGPGTRLTVL.

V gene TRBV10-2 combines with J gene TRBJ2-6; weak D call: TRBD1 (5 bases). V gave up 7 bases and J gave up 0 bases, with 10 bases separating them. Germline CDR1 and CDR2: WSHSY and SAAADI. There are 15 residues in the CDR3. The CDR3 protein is CASTPGLSGANVLTF. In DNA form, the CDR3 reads TGCGCCAGCACACCAGGGCTCTCTGGGGCCAACGTCCTGACTTTC.

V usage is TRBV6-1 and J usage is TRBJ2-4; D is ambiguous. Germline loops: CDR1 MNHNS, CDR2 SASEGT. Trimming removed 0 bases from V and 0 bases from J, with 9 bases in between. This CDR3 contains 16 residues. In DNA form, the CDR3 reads TGTGCCAGCAGTGAAGCGTTGGATTTAGCCAAAAACATTCAGTACTTC. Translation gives CASSEALDLAKNIQYF.

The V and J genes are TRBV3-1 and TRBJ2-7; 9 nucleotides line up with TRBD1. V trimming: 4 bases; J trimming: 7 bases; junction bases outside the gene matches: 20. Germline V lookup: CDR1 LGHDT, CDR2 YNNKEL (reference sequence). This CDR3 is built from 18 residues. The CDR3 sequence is CASSRNQPLQGAFGEQYF. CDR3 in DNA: TGTGCCAGCAGCCGAAACCAACCTCTACAGGGGGCGTTTGGAGAGCAGTACTTC.

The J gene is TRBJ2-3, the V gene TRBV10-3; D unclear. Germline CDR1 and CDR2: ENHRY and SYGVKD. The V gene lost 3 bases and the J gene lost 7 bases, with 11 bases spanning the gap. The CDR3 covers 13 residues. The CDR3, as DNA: TGTGCCATCAGTGATAGTTTGGGATATACGCAGTATTTT. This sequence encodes CAISDSLGYTQYF.

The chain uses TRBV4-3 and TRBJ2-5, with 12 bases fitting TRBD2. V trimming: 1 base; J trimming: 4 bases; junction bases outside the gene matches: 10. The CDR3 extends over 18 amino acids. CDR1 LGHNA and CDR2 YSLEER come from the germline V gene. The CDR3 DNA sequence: TGCGCCAGCAGCCAAGTCGGAGGTCCTAGCGGGAGGGGAGAGACCCAGTACTTC. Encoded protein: CASSQVGGPSGRGETQYF.

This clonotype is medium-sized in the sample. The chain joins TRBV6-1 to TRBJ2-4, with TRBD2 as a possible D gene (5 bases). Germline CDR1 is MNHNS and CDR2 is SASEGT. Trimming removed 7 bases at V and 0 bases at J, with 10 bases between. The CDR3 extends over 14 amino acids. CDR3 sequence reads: CASTYSGAKNIQYF. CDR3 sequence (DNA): TGTGCCAGCACTTACAGCGGAGCCAAAAACATTCAGTACTTC.

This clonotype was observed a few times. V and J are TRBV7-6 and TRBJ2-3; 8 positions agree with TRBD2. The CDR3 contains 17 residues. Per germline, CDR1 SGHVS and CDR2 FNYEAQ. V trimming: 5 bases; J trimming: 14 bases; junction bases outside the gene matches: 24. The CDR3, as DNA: TGTGCCAGCAGCCCCCTCTTCGGGAGGGCCGCCACCGGGGAGCTGTATTTT. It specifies CASSPLFGRAATGELYF.

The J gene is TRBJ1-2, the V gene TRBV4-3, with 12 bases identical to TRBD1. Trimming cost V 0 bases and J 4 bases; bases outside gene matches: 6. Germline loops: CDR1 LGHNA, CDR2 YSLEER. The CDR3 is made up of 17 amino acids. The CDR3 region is CASSQDRDRGRSYGYTF. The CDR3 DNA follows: TGCGCCAGCAGCCAAGATCGGGACAGGGGGCGCAGCTATGGCTACACCTTC.

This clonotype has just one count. CDR3 in DNA: TGTGCCAGCACCCGACGGGGGGGGCGAGAGACCCAGTACTTC. It translates to CASTRRGGRETQYF. The chain joins TRBV6-1 to TRBJ2-3; TRBD2 matches at 8 bases. The assigned J gene may be wrong: the sequence end matches TRBJ2-5 better. Germline assignment: CDR1 MNHNS and CDR2 SASEGT. The CDR3 has 14 residues.

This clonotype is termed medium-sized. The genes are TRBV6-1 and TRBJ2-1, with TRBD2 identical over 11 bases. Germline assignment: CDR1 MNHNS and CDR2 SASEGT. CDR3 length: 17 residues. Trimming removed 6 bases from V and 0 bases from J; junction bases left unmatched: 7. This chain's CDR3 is CASRTGLADSSYNEQFF. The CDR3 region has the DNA TGTGCCAGCAGAACGGGACTAGCGGATAGCTCCTACAATGAGCAGTTCTTC.

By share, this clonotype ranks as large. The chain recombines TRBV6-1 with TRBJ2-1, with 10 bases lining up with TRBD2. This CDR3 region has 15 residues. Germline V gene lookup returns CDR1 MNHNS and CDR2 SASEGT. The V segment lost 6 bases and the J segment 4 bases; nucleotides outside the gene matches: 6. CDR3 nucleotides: TGTGCCAGCAGAGGAGGGACTAGCGTATACAATGAGCAGTTCTTC. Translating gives CASRGGTSVYNEQFF.

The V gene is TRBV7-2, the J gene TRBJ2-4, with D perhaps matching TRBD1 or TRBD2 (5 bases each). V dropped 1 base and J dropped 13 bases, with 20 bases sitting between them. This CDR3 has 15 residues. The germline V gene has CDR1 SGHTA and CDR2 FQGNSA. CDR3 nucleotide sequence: TGTGCCAGCAGCTTAGTGAGGGGCCGATACAATGAGCAGTACTTC. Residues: CASSLVRGRYNEQYF.

The CDR3 DNA follows: TGCAGCGACCGGGGAGCGGGAGAGCAGTTCTTC. Residues: CSDRGAGEQFF. The genes are TRBV29-1 and TRBJ2-1; 7 nucleotides align to TRBD2. The junction had 7 bases not matched to a gene; V was cut back by 7 bases and J by 10 bases. The germline CDR1 and CDR2 sequences are SQVTM and ANQGSEA. The CDR3 covers 11 residues.

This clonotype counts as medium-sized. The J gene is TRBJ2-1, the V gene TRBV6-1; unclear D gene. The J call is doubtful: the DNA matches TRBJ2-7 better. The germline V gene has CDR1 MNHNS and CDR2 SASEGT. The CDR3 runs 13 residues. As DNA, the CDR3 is TGTGCCAGCAGTCCCTCTATTAGCTACGAGCAGTACTTC. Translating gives CASSPSISYEQYF.

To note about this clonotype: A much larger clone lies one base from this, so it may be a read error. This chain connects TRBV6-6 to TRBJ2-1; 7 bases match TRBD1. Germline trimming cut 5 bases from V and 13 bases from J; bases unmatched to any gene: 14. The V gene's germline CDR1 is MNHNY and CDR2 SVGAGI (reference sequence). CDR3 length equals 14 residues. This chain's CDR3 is CASSPIGTEETQFF. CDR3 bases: TGTGCCAGCAGTCCGATTGGGACAGAAGAGACCCAGTTCTTC.

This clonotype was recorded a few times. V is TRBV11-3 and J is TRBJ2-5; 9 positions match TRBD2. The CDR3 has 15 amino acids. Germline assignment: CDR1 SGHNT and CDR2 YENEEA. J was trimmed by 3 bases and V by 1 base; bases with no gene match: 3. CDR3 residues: CASSLVIAGEETQYF. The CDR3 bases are TGTGCCAGCAGCTTAGTAATAGCGGGAGAAGAGACCCAGTACTTC.

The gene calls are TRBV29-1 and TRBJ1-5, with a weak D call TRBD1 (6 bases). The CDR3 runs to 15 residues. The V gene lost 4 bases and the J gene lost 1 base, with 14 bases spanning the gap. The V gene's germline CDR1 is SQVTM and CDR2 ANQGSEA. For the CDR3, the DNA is TGCAGCGTTGCGACACACCAGGGGAGCAATCAGCCCCAGCATTTT. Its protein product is CSVATHQGSNQPQHF. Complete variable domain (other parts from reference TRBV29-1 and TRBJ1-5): SAVISQKPSRDICQRGTSLTIQCQVDSQVTMMFWYRQQPGQSLTLIATANQGSEATYESGFVIDKFPISRPNLTFSTLTVSNMSPEDSSIYLCSVATHQGSNQPQHFGDGTRLSIL.

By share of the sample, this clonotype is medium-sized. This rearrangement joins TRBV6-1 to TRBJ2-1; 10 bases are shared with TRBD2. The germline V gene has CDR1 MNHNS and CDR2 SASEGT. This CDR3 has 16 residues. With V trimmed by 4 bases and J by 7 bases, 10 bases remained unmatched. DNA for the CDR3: TGTGCCAGCAGTGTGAATAGCGGGAGGTTTAAAAATGAGCAGTTCTTC. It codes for CASSVNSGRFKNEQFF.

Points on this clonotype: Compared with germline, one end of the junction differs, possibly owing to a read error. CDR3 in amino acids: CASRLGPYGYTF. CDR3 nucleotide sequence: TGTGCCAGCAGGTTAGGGCCTTATGGCTACACCTTC. The rearrangement links TRBV12-3 or TRBV12-4 to TRBJ1-2, with D unclear. The CDR3 spans 12 residues.

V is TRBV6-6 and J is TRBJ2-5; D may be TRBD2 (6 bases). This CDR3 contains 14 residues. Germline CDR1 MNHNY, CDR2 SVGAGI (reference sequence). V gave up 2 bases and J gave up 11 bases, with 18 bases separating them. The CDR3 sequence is CASSYDAGFGEQYF. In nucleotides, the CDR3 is TGTGCCAGCAGTTACGACGCGGGGTTCGGGGAGCAGTACTTC.

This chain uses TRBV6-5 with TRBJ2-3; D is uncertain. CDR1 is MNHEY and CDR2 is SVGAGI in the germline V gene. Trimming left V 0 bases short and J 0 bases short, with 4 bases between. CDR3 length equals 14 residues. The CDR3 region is CASSYSTSTDTQYF. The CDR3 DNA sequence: TGTGCCAGCAGTTACTCTACGAGCACAGATACGCAGTATTTT.

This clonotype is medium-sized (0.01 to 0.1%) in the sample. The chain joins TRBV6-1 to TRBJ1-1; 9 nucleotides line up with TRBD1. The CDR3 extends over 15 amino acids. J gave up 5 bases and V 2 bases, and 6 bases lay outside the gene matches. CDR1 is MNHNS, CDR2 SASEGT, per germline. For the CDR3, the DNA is TGTGCCAGCAGTGAACCGGGACAGGGCAAGACTGAAGCTTTCTTT. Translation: CASSEPGQGKTEAFF.

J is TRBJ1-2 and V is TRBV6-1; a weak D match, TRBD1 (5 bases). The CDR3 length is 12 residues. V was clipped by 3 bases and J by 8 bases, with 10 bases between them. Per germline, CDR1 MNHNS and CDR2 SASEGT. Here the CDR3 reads CASSEPGLGYTF. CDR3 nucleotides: TGTGCCAGCAGTGAGCCGGGGCTGGGCTACACCTTC.

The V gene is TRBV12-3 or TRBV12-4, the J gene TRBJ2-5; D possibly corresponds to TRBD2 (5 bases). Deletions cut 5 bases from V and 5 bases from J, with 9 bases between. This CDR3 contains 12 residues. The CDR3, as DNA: TGTGCCAGCAGTGAGGGAGCCGAGACCCAGTACTTC. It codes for CASSEGAETQYF.

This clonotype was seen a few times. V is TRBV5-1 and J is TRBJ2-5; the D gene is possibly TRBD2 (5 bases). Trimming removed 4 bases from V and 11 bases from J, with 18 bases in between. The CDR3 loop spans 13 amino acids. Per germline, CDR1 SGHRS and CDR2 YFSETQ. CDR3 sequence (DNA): TGCGCCAGCAGCCCGAGAGCTGGGTGGGAGCAGTACTTC. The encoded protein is CASSPRAGWEQYF.

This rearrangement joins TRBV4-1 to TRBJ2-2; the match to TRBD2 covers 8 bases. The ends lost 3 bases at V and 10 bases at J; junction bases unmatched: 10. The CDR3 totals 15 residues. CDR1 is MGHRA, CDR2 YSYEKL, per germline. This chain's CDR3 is CASSQLGTRRVELFF. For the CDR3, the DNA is TGCGCCAGCAGCCAGTTGGGGACTAGACGGGTGGAGCTGTTTTTT.

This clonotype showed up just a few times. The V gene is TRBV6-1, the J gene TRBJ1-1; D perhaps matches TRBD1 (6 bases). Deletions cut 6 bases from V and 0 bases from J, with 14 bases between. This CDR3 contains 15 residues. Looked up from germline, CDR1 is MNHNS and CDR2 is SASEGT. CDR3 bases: TGTGCCAGCAGACAAAAGGGGGGGATGAACACTGAAGCTTTCTTT. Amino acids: CASRQKGGMNTEAFF.

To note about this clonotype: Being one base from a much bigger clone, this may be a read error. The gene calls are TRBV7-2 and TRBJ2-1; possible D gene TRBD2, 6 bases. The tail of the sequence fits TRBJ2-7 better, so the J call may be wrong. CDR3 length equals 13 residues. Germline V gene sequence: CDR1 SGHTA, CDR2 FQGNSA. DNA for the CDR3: TGTGCCAGCAGCTTAATGGACTACAATGAGCAGTACTTC. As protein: CASSLMDYNEQYF.